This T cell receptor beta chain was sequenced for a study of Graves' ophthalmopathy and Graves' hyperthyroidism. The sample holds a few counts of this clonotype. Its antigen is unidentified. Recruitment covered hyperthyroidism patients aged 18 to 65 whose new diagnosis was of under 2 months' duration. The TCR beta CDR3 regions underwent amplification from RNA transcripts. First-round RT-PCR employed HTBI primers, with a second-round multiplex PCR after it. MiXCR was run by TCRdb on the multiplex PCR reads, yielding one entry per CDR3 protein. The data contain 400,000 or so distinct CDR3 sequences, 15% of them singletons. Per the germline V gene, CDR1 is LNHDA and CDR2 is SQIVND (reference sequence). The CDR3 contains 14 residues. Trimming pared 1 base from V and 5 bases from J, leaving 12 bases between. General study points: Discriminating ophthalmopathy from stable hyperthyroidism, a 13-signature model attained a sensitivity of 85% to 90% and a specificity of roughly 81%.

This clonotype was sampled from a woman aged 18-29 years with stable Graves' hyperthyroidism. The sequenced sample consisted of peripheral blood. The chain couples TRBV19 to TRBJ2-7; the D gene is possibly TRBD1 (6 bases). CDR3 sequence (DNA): TGTGCCAGTAGTATAGGGTCAGAGGGGGACGAGCAGTACTTC. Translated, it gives CASSIGSEGDEQYF. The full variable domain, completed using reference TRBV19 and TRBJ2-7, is DGGITQSPKYLFRKEGQNVTLSCEQNLNHDAMYWYRQDPGQGLRLIYYSQIVNDFQKGDIAEGYSVSREKKESFPLTVTSAQKNPTAFYLCASSIGSEGDEQYFGPGTRLTVT.